The clone carrying this T cell receptor (beta chain) has more than one count but fewer than ten. V shed 6 bases and J 6 bases; nucleotides not matched to a gene: 7. The CDR3 spans 16 residues. Germline V gene sequence: CDR1 SGHTA, CDR2 FQGTGA. This specimen belongs to a study of blood T cells in healthy people across ages. A sample-barcoded 5' primer and a J-beta primer mix were used in a second PCR of about 7 to 12 cycles. Individual samples furnished no less than 2.5 million CDR3-containing paired-end reads apiece. TCRdb reprocessed the 5' RACE reads via MiXCR and lists one record per CDR3 protein. The sample consists of about 720,000 distinct CDR3 sequences, about a fifth of them appearing once.

This TCR came from a man aged 70-80 years in good health. The chain joins TRBV7-3 to TRBJ2-3; TRBD2 agrees at 15 bases. Sequenced input: blood. The CDR3 reads CASSPGTSGRIDTQYF. The DNA of the CDR3 is TGTGCCAGCAGTCCCGGGACTAGCGGGAGGATCGATACGCAGTATTTT.